Detailed here is one TCR beta chain. Its cognate antigen is unknown. The sample comes from a study of cytomegalovirus exposure and HLA in healthy donors. Study background: Earlier results showed almost 120 million unique TCR beta sequences derived from about 179 million T cells.

Broader study findings: In a later analysis, V- and J-gene trimming of beta chains associated with a DCLRE1C missense variant, replicated independently. Later analysis suggested most CMV-associated TCR beta chains were HLA-restricted.

CDR3 length equals 19 residues. The germline gives CDR1 SNHLY, CDR2 FYNNEI. V was pared by 6 bases and J by 2 bases, with 27 bases between. PCR employed 60 Vbeta and 13 Jbeta primers. Profiled with immunoSEQ multiplex PCR; TCRdb holds only in-frame clones, not every one. Of roughly 190,000 clones listed, roughly 79% are singletons. The J gene is TRBJ2-3, the V gene TRBV2; D remains ambiguous. Sequencing was performed on PBMCs. This clonotype was sampled from a woman in her twenties or thirties in good health and CMV-seropositive. CDR3 nucleotide sequence: TGTGCCAGCAGCTTTGAGGCCTTAGAATGGCGGAGCTACACAGATACGCAGTATTTT. It translates to CASSFEALEWRSYTDTQYF. The variable domain in full, completed from reference TRBV2 and TRBJ2-3, reads EPEVTQTPSHQVTQMGQEVILRCVPISNHLYFYWYRQILGQKVEFLVSFYNNEISEKSEIFDDQFSVERPDGSNFTLKIRSTKLEDSAMYFCASSFEALEWRSYTDTQYFGPGTRLTVL.